This TCR beta chain is drawn from a study of human T cells and chemical hapten exposure. Looking at the study overall: Donors were sensitized with 2% DPC on the upper inner arm. Small volume differences among pooled libraries mainly caused per-sample TCR yield variation.

Trimming cost V 4 bases and J 0 bases, with 10 bases left between them. The CDR3 is 15 residues long. Germline V gene lookup returns CDR1 SEHNR and CDR2 FQNEAQ (reference sequence). A note on this clonotype: Its antigen is currently unknown.

Study outcomes and limitations: After DPC sensitization, TCRs above 1 in 1000 frequency showed no change.

Time point of the sample: patch test 1, 2 weeks after DPC sensitization. The treatment was: therapeutic diphenylcyclopropenone sensitization with weekly scalp DPC. The template was total RNA from unfractionated whole blood. Ahead of applying each patch test, blood was sampled. TCRdb redid the calling of the RACE reads with MiXCR, one entry per CDR3 protein. The sample includes about 37,000 distinct CDR3 sequences, 6% to 7% of them seen just once. This specimen consisted of whole blood, obtained in connection with sensitization to the hapten diphenylcyclopropenone (DPC). V gene TRBV7-9 combines with J gene TRBJ1-3, with TRBD1 as a possible D gene (6 bases). This sequence originates from a woman aged 25 to 39 with alopecia areata. Some clones in this sample may be carry-over from other donors' samples. DNA of the CDR3: TGTGCCAGCAGCTCCCGGACAGACTCTGGAAACACCATATATTTT. Protein sequence: CASSSRTDSGNTIYF.